This T cell receptor (beta chain) was observed in a study of blood T cells in healthy people across ages. Study-wide results and limits: When one million T cells were used, diversity estimates were thought to be underestimates. Fewer expanded clones and more diversity marked long-lived versus aged donors. Without sorted subsets, naive and antigen-experienced compartments could not be conclusively compared.

CDR1 and CDR2 from the germline V gene are MGHDK and SYGVNS. The V and J ends lost 4 bases and 0 bases respectively, with 6 bases between them. The CDR3 contains 13 residues. Points on this clonotype: Its specificity is unknown.

Primed by a sample-barcoded 5' primer and a J-beta primer mix, a second PCR proceeded for about 7 to 11 cycles. TCRdb fed the 5' RACE reads into MiXCR, producing one record per CDR3 protein. The sample holds 730,000 or so distinct CDR3 sequences, approximately 43% seen once. The gene calls are TRBV25-1 and TRBJ1-1; no definite D call. The sequence was collected from an older woman in good health. Source material: blood. The CDR3 loop reads CASSGLLNTEAFF. CDR3 sequence (DNA): TGTGCCAGCAGTGGCCTGCTGAACACTGAAGCTTTCTTT.